A single T cell receptor beta chain is shown here with its context. This record comes from a study of control samples from healthy donors and cancer patients. Measured with immunoSEQ multiplex PCR; TCRdb has only the in-frame clones, and not every one. The sample lists about 130,000 clones, 85% to 95% seen once, with 3.6% in the top ten. CDR1 is LNHDA, CDR2 SQIVND, per germline (reference sequence). Between the trimmed V and J ends, which lost 4 bases and 4 bases, there was a span of 11 bases. There are 13 residues in the CDR3. The rearrangement uses TRBV19 and TRBJ2-7, with D unresolved. The TCR originated in a young man in good health. Sequenced material: blood. As DNA, the CDR3 is TGTGCCAGTAGTAGGAAGATCCTATACGAGCAGTACTTC. It encodes CASSRKILYEQYF. The whole variable domain, remainder taken from reference TRBV19 and TRBJ2-7, is DGGITQSPKYLFRKEGQNVTLSCEQNLNHDAMYWYRQDPGQGLRLIYYSQIVNDFQKGDIAEGYSVSREKKESFPLTVTSAQKNPTAFYLCASSRKILYEQYFGPGTRLTVT.